This passage covers 15 T cell receptor beta chains from one sample sequenced in a study of preoperative IRX-2 immunotherapy in early breast cancer. TCRdb's table, derived via immunoSEQ multiplex PCR, lists solely in-frame clones and lacks some. Among about 62,000 clones listed, 94% were seen once. Stated treatment: preoperative locoregional IRX-2 cytokine immunotherapy. This specimen was collected from a patient treated with IRX-2 immunotherapy. Receptors were obtained from a human donor with breast cancer.

The chain joins TRBV7-3 to TRBJ2-1; D might be TRBD1 (7 bases). The CDR3 runs 15 residues. Germline CDR1 and CDR2: SGHTA and FQGTGA. The V end lost 5 bases, the J end lost 4 bases, and 15 bases lay between the germline ends. The CDR3 DNA sequence: TGTGCCAGCAGCGCCCAGGGGGGACCATACAATGAGCAGTTCTTC. It specifies CASSAQGGPYNEQFF.

The V and J genes are TRBV27 and TRBJ2-3; TRBD2 is a possible D gene (6 bases). The V and J ends lost 10 bases and 4 bases respectively, with 24 bases between them. Looked up from germline, CDR1 is MNHEY and CDR2 is SMNVEV (reference sequence). This CDR3 is built from 16 residues. This chain's CDR3 is CAISNFQRGVPDTQYF. CDR3 nucleotide sequence: TGTGCCATTTCGAACTTCCAGCGCGGGGTCCCAGATACGCAGTATTTT.

This rearrangement joins TRBV11-3 to TRBJ2-3; 15 nucleotides align to TRBD2. Trimming took 5 bases from V and 6 from J; bases not matched to a gene: 6. The V gene's germline CDR1 is SGHNT and CDR2 YENEEA. The CDR3 has 16 residues. CDR3 sequence reads: CASSPGTSGRLDTQYF. The DNA of the CDR3 is TGTGCCAGCAGCCCCGGGACTAGCGGGAGGCTTGATACGCAGTATTTT.

This clone was seen just once. The gene calls are TRBV11-2 and TRBJ2-3; D is unresolved. Germline V gives CDR1 SGHAT, CDR2 FQNNGV. The CDR3 is 16 amino acids. V lost 1 base to trimming and J lost 3 bases, with 14 bases between them. The CDR3 loop is CASSLGAVGSTDTQYF. As DNA, the CDR3 is TGTGCCAGCAGCTTAGGGGCCGTGGGGTCGACAGATACGCAGTATTTT.

The chain is built from TRBV29-1 and TRBJ1-2; the D is unclear. The ends were cut back, 4 bases at V and 4 bases at J, with 13 bases in the middle. The CDR3 runs 13 residues. Germline lookup yields CDR1 SQVTM and CDR2 ANQGSEA. CDR3 sequence reads: CSVAGRVSYGYTF. Here the CDR3 DNA reads TGCAGCGTTGCAGGCCGGGTGAGCTATGGCTACACCTTC.

This chain connects TRBV29-1 to TRBJ2-5, with 7 bases aligning to TRBD2. In germline, CDR1 is SQVTM, CDR2 ANQGSEA. After removal of 8 bases from V and 5 bases from J, the junction contained 11 bases not matched to a gene. This CDR3 comprises 13 residues. CDR3 bases: TGCAGCTGGGGCGGGAGCGGCTCGGAGACCCAGTACTTC. Its protein is CSWGGSGSETQYF. Supplemented by reference TRBV29-1 and TRBJ2-5, the full variable domain reads SAVISQKPSRDICQRGTSLTIQCQVDSQVTMMFWYRQQPGQSLTLIATANQGSEATYESGFVIDKFPISRPNLTFSTLTVSNMSPEDSSIYLCSWGGSGSETQYFGPGTRLLVL.

The genes are TRBV7-8 and TRBJ2-5; 8 nucleotides align to TRBD2. The germline gives CDR1 SGHVS, CDR2 FQNEAQ. The trim removed 5 bases at V and 11 bases at J, leaving 13 bases unmatched. This CDR3 has 14 residues. The CDR3 protein is CASSRIRAGGEQYF. The CDR3 coding sequence is TGTGCCAGCAGCAGAATACGGGCCGGGGGGGAGCAGTACTTC.

The chain recombines TRBV7-2 with TRBJ1-5; D is unresolved. CDR1 and CDR2 from the germline V gene are SGHTA and FQGNSA. The CDR3 consists of 13 residues. The V end was cut by 3 bases, the J end by 9 bases, with 12 bases between. The CDR3 sequence: CASSFSELGPQHF. The CDR3, as DNA: TGTGCCAGCAGCTTCTCAGAACTAGGGCCCCAGCATTTT.

This chain uses TRBV27 with TRBJ2-3, with D possibly called TRBD1 or TRBD2 (6 bases each). The CDR3 is 14 residues long. V was cut by 11 bases and J by 8 bases, with 23 bases left in between. The germline gives CDR1 MNHEY, CDR2 SMNVEV (reference sequence). CDR3 sequence reads: CAVARTGASGTQYF. CDR3 bases: TGTGCCGTAGCAAGAACGGGGGCCTCCGGTACGCAGTATTTT.

The chain carries TRBV5-6 and TRBJ2-5; the D gene could be TRBD1 or TRBD2 (5 bases each). From germline, CDR1 is SGHDT and CDR2 YYEEEE. V lost 2 bases, J lost 1 base, and 12 bases lay in between. The CDR3 spans 15 residues. The CDR3 DNA reads TGTGCCAGCAGCTTATTAGGGACCTTCCAAGAGACCCAGTACTTC. Translation gives CASSLLGTFQETQYF. The whole variable domain, filled in from reference TRBV5-6 and TRBJ2-5, reads DAGVTQSPTHLIKTRGQQVTLRCSPKSGHDTVSWYQQALGQGPQFIFQYYEEEERQRGNFPDRFSGHQFPNYSSELNVNALLLGDSALYLCASSLLGTFQETQYFGPGTRLLVL.

The chain carries TRBV4-3 and TRBJ2-7; perhaps TRBD1 as D (5 bases). V was cut by 1 base and J by 0 bases, with 10 bases left in between. Per germline, CDR1 LGHNA and CDR2 YSLEER. This CDR3 comprises 15 residues. The CDR3: CASSQVAGHSYEQYF. The CDR3, as DNA: TGCGCCAGCAGCCAAGTGGCAGGGCACTCCTACGAGCAGTACTTC.

The chain recombines TRBV4-3 with TRBJ2-2, with 7 bases matching TRBD2. The CDR3 sequence is 12 residues long. After removal of 1 base from V and 14 bases from J, the junction contained 4 bases not matched to a gene. Germline CDR1 reads LGHNA; CDR2 reads YSLEER. The CDR3 region is CASSQGGGSLFF. CDR3 nucleotides: TGCGCCAGCAGCCAAGGGGGGGGTAGTCTGTTTTTT.

CDR3 DNA: TGTGCCAGTCGTCGGGGGGACCAGCCCCAGCATTTT. Translation: CASRRGDQPQHF. V and J are TRBV19 and TRBJ1-5; perhaps TRBD1 as D (5 bases). The germline gives CDR1 LNHDA, CDR2 SQIVND (reference sequence). Between the trimmed V and J ends, which lost 8 bases and 7 bases, there was a span of 12 bases. The CDR3 has 12 amino acids.

The chain recombines TRBV4-3 with TRBJ2-6; the D gene is possibly TRBD2 (5 bases). This CDR3 contains 20 residues. Germline-derived CDR1 and CDR2 are LGHNA and YSLEER. The germline V and J ends were trimmed by 0 bases and 2 bases, with 20 bases remaining between them. In DNA form, the CDR3 reads TGCGCCAGCAGCCAAGATCGGACGGGAAGGGCTGTCGCTGGGGCCAACGTCCTGACTTTC. Amino acid sequence: CASSQDRTGRAVAGANVLTF.

The V call is TRBV30, the J call TRBJ1-4; TRBD1 agrees at 7 bases. Germline CDR1 and CDR2: GTSNPN and SVGIG (reference sequence). CDR3 size: 16 residues. Trimming removed 2 bases from V and 7 bases from J; junction bases left unmatched: 13. CDR3 in amino acids: CAWSRGQGQFGEKLFF. The CDR3 DNA reads TGTGCCTGGAGTCGGGGCCAGGGACAGTTCGGTGAAAAACTGTTTTTT.